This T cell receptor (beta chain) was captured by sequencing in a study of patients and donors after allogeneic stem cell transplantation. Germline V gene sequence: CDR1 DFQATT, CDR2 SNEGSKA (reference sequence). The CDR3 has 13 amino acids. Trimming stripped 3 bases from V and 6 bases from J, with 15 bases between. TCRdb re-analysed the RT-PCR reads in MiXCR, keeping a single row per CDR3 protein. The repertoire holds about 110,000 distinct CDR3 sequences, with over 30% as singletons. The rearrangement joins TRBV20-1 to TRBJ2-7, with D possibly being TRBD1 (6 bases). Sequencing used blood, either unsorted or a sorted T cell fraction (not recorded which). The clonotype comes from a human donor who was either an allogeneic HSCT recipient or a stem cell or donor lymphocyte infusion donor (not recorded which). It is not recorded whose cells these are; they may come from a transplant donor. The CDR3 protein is CSARTGWPGEQYF. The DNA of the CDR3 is TGCAGTGCTAGGACAGGTTGGCCGGGCGAGCAGTACTTC.